The 8 T cell receptor beta chains reported below all come from one sample, sequenced in a study of Ad26.COV2.S vaccination and SARS-CoV-2 variants. TCRdb keeps only in-frame clones here, not all; method: immunoSEQ multiplex PCR. The top ten clones hold 16% of a sample with 85,000 to 95,000 clones, roughly 85% of them seen once. Here the sequenced sample was peripheral blood, taken after recovery from COVID-19. All receptors come from a human donor who had recovered from COVID-19.

Only one count was recorded for this clone. The chain joins TRBV3-1 (or the pseudogene TRBV3-2) to TRBJ1-1, with a weak D call TRBD1 (6 bases). Germline V gene data show CDR1 as LGHDT and CDR2 as YNNKEL (reference sequence). Deletions cut 8 bases from V and 0 bases from J, with 13 bases between. This CDR3 region has 14 residues. The CDR3 bases are TGTGCCAGCGGTGTCGGGGGGCTGAACACTGAAGCTTTCTTT. Encoded protein: CASGVGGLNTEAFF.

The chain combines TRBV10-3 with TRBJ2-3; D unresolved. Per germline, CDR1 ENHRY and CDR2 SYGVKD. This CDR3 is 15 amino acids long. Trimming removed 3 bases at V and 2 bases at J, with 12 bases between. The CDR3, as DNA: TGTGCCATCAGTGATGACCTGAAGTCCACAGATACGCAGTATTTT. Translated, it gives CAISDDLKSTDTQYF.

The chain combines TRBV11-3 with TRBJ1-3; D unresolved. Per the germline V gene, CDR1 is SGHNT and CDR2 is YENEEA. Trimming cost V 4 bases and J 2 bases, with 6 bases left between them. The CDR3 totals 13 residues. The CDR3: CASSSQTGNTIYF. The CDR3 nucleotides are TGTGCCAGCAGCTCGCAGACTGGAAACACCATATATTTT.

This clone was seen a few times. The V and J genes are TRBV23-1 and TRBJ2-5, with a possible D match to TRBD2 (6 bases). TRBV23-1 counts as an open reading frame of uncertain function. The ends were cut back, 0 bases at V and 2 bases at J, with 16 bases in the middle. The CDR3 sequence is 17 residues long. The CDR3: CASSQSSYGTPQETQYF. CDR3 DNA sequence: TGCGCCAGCAGTCAATCTAGTTACGGGACTCCTCAAGAGACCCAGTACTTC.

The chain has TRBV2 and TRBJ2-1, with TRBD2 identical over 10 bases. The germline gives CDR1 SNHLY, CDR2 FYNNEI. The CDR3 length is 18 residues. Trimming took 3 bases from V and 6 from J; bases not matched to a gene: 14. The CDR3: CASSDSMTGTSAFNEQFF. CDR3 sequence (DNA): TGTGCCAGCAGTGACTCCATGACCGGGACTAGCGCTTTCAATGAGCAGTTCTTC.

This clone has ten or more counts. The rearrangement uses TRBV11-2 and TRBJ2-2, with D hard to call. CDR3 length: 14 residues. Germline V CDR1 and CDR2: SGHAT, FQNNGV. Trimming cost V 2 bases and J 6 bases, with 10 bases left between them. DNA of the CDR3: TGTGCCAGCAGCTTATCCCCGGGCGCCGGGGAGCTGTTTTTT. It codes for CASSLSPGAGELFF.

This clone appeared a few times. This chain uses TRBV11-2 with TRBJ2-7, with 9 bases lining up with TRBD1. Germline V gene lookup returns CDR1 SGHAT and CDR2 FQNNGV. CDR3 length equals 14 residues. The V segment lost 1 base and the J segment 3 bases; nucleotides outside the gene matches: 1. The CDR3 nucleotides read TGTGCCAGCAGCTTAGGGACAGGGGTCTACGAGCAGTACTTC. It encodes CASSLGTGVYEQYF.

V usage is TRBV5-1 and J usage is TRBJ2-2; 7 bases align to TRBD2. This CDR3 comprises 16 residues. The germline gives CDR1 SGHRS, CDR2 YFSETQ. V shed 7 bases and J 3 bases; nucleotides not matched to a gene: 12. The CDR3, as DNA: TGCGCCAGCTCCCGGGGGGTCCCAATCTACACCGGGGAGCTGTTTTTT. It is translated as CASSRGVPIYTGELFF. Together with reference TRBV5-1 and TRBJ2-2, the CDR3 gives the full variable domain: KAGVTQTPRYLIKTRGQQVTLSCSPISGHRSVSWYQQTPGQGLQFLFEYFSETQRNKGNFPGRFSGRQFSNSRSEMNVSTLELGDSALYLCASSRGVPIYTGELFFGEGSRLTVL.